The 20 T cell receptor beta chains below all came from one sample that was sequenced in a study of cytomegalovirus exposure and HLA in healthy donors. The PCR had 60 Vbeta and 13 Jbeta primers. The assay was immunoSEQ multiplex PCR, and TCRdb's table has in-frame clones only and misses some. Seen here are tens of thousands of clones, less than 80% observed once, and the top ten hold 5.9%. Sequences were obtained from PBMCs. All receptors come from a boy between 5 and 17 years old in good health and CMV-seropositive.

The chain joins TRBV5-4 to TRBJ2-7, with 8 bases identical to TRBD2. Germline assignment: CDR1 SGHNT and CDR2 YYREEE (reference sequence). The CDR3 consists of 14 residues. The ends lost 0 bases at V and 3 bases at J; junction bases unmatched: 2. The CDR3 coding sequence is TGTGCCAGCAGCTTGGAGAGCGGGGGCTACGAGCAGTACTTC. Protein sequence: CASSLESGGYEQYF.

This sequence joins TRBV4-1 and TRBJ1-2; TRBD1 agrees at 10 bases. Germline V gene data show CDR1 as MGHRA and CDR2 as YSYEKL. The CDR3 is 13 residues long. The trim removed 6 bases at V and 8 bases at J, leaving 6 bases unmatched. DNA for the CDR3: TGCGCCAGCAGTCAGAGGACAGGGGGAGGCTACACCTTC. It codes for CASSQRTGGGYTF.

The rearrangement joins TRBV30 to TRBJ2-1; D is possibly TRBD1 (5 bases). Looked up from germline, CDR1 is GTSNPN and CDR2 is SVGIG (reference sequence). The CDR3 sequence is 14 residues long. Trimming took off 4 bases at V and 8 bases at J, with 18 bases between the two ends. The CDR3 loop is CAWTKGHRSDEQFF. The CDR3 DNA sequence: TGTGCCTGGACCAAGGGGCACCGGAGCGATGAGCAGTTCTTC.

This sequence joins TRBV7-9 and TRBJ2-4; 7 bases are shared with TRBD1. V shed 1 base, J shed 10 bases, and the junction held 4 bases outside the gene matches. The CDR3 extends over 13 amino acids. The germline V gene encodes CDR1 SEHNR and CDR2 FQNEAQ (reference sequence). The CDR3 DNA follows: TGTGCCAGCAGCTTAGAGGACAGGTCAATTCAGTACTTC. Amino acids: CASSLEDRSIQYF.

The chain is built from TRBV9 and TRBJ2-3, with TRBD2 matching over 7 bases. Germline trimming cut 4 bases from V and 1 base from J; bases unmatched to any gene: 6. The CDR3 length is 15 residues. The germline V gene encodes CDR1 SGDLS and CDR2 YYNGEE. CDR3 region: CASSSRGRGTDTQYF. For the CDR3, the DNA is TGTGCCAGCAGCTCGCGGGGGAGAGGCACAGATACGCAGTATTTT.

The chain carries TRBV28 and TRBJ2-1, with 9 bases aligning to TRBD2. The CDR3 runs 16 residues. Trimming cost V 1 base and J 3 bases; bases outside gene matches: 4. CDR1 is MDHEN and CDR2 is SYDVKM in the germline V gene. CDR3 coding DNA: TGTGCCAGCAGTTTATTAGTGACTAGCGGCTACAATGAGCAGTTCTTC. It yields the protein CASSLLVTSGYNEQFF.

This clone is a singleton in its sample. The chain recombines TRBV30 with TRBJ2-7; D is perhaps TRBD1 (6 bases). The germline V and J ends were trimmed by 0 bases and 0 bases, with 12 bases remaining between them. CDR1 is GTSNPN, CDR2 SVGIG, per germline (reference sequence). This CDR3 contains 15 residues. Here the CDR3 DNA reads TGTGCCTGGAGTGTACGCGACAGGAGCTCCTACGAGCAGTACTTC. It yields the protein CAWSVRDRSSYEQYF. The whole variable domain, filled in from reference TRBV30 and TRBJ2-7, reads SQTIHQWPATLVQPVGSPLSLECTVEGTSNPNLYWYRQAAGRGLQLLFYSVGIGQISSEVPQNLSASRPQDRQFILSSKKLLLSDSGFYLCAWSVRDRSSYEQYFGPGTRLTVT.

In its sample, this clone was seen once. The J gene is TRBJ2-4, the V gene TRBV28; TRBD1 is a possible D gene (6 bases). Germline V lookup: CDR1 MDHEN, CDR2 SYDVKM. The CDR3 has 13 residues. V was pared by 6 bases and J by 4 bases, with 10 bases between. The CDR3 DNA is TGTGCCAGCAGCCCAGGACAGAAAAACATTCAGTACTTC. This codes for CASSPGQKNIQYF. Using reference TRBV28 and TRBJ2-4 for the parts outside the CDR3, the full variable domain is DVKVTQSSRYLVKRTGEKVFLECVQDMDHENMFWYRQDPGLGLRLIYFSYDVKMKEKGDIPEGYSVSREKKERFSLILESASTNQTSMYLCASSPGQKNIQYFGAGTRLSVL.

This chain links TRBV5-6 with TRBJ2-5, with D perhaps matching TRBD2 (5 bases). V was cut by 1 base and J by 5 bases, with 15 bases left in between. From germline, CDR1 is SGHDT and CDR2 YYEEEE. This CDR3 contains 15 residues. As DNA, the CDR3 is TGTGCCAGCAGCTTGCGTCCAGGAGGCAGGGAGACCCAGTACTTC. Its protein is CASSLRPGGRETQYF.

The CDR3 region is CASSGQAISGNTIYF. CDR3 DNA: TGTGCCAGCAGTGGGCAGGCGATCTCTGGAAACACCATATATTTT. The V call is TRBV2, the J call TRBJ1-3; no definite D call. Per germline, CDR1 SNHLY and CDR2 FYNNEI. Trimming pared 4 bases from V and 0 bases from J, leaving 10 bases between. This CDR3 is built from 15 residues. The variable domain in full, completed from reference TRBV2 and TRBJ1-3, reads EPEVTQTPSHQVTQMGQEVILRCVPISNHLYFYWYRQILGQKVEFLVSFYNNEISEKSEIFDDQFSVERPDGSNFTLKIRSTKLEDSAMYFCASSGQAISGNTIYFGEGSWLTVV.

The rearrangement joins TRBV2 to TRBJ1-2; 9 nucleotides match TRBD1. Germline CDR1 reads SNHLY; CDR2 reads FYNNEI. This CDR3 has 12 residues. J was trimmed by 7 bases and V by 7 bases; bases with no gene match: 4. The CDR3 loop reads CASMGTGTGYTF. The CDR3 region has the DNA TGTGCCAGCATGGGGACAGGGACTGGCTACACCTTC.

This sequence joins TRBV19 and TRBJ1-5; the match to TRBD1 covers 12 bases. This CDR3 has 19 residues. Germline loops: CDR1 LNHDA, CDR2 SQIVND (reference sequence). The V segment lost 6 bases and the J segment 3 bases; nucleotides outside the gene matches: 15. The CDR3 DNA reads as TGTGCCAGTAGCAGCTATTACGCCGGGACAGGGGGCATCAATCAGCCCCAGCATTTT. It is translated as CASSSYYAGTGGINQPQHF.

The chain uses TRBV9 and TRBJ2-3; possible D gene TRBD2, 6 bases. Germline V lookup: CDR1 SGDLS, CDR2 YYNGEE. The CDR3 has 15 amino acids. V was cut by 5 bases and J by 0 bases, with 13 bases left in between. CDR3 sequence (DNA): TGTGCCAGCAGTCCACCCGGGACTAGCACAGATACGCAGTATTTT. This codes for CASSPPGTSTDTQYF.

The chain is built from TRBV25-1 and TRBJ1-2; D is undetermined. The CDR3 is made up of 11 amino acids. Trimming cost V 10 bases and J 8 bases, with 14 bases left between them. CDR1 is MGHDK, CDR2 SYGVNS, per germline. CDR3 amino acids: CATSEGAGYTF. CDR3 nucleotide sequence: TGTGCCACTTCGGAGGGAGCAGGCTACACCTTC.

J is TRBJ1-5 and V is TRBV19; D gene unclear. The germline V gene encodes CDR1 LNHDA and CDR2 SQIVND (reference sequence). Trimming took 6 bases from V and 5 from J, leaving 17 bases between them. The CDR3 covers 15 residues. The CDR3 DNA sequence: TGTGCCAGTAGAGTTTCGGGTGGAAGCGATCAGCCCCAGCATTTT. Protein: CASRVSGGSDQPQHF.

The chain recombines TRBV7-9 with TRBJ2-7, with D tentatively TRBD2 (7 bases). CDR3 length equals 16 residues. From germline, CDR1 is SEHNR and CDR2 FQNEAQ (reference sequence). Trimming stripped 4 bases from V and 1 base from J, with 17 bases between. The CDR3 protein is CASSSTEGGESYEQYF. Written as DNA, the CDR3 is TGTGCCAGCAGCTCAACAGAGGGGGGGGAGTCCTACGAGCAGTACTTC.

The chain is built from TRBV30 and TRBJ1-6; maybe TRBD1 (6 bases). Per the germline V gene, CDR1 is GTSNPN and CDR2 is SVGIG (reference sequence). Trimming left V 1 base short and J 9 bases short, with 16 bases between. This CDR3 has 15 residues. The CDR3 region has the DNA TGTGCCTGGAGTGCGTTACAGGGTGGCGGTTCACCCCTCCACTTT. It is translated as CAWSALQGGGSPLHF. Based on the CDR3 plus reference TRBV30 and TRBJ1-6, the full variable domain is SQTIHQWPATLVQPVGSPLSLECTVEGTSNPNLYWYRQAAGRGLQLLFYSVGIGQISSEVPQNLSASRPQDRQFILSSKKLLLSDSGFYLCAWSALQGGGSPLHFGNGTRLTVT.

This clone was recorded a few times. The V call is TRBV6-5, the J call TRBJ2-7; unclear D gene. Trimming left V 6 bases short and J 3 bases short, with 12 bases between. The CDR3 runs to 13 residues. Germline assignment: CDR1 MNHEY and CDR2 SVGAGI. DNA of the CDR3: TGTGCCAGCAGCAGAGGTCCTAGCTACGAGCAGTACTTC. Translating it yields CASSRGPSYEQYF.

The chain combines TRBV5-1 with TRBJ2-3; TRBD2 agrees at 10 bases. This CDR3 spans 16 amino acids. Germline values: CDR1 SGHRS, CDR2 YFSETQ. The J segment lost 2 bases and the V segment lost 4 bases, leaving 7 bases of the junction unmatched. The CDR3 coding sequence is TGCGCCAGCAGCCACGGGACTAGCGCCATCACAGATACGCAGTATTTT. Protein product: CASSHGTSAITDTQYF.

The CDR3 DNA reads as TGTGCCAGCACCAATACAGATACGCAGTATTTT. Protein: CASTNTDTQYF. This sequence joins TRBV28 and TRBJ2-3; D is unclear. Germline V gene sequence: CDR1 MDHEN, CDR2 SYDVKM. Between the trimmed V and J ends, which lost 7 bases and 3 bases, there was a span of 5 bases. The CDR3 covers 11 residues. Supplemented by reference TRBV28 and TRBJ2-3, the full variable domain reads DVKVTQSSRYLVKRTGEKVFLECVQDMDHENMFWYRQDPGLGLRLIYFSYDVKMKEKGDIPEGYSVSREKKERFSLILESASTNQTSMYLCASTNTDTQYFGPGTRLTVL.